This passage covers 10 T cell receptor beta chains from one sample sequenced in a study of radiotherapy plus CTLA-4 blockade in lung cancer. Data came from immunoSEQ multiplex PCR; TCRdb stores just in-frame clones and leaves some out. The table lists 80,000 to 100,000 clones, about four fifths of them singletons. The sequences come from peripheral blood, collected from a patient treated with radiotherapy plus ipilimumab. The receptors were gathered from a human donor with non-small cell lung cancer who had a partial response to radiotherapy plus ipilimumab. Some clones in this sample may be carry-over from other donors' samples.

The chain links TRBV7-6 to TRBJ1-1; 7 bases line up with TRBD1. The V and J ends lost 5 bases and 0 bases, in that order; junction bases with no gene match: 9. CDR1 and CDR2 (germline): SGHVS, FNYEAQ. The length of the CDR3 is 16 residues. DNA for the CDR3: TGTGCCAGCAGCGTCCAGACAGGGCTCATGAACACTGAAGCTTTCTTT. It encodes CASSVQTGLMNTEAFF.

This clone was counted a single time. The CDR3 nucleotides are TGTGCCAGCAGTTTCCTCAGCGGGGGGGCGTACGAGCAGTACTTC. Residues: CASSFLSGGAYEQYF. The V call is TRBV27, the J call TRBJ2-7; 10 bases align to TRBD2. The ends lost 3 bases at V and 4 bases at J; junction bases unmatched: 6. CDR3 length equals 15 residues. Germline V CDR1 and CDR2: MNHEY, SMNVEV (reference sequence).

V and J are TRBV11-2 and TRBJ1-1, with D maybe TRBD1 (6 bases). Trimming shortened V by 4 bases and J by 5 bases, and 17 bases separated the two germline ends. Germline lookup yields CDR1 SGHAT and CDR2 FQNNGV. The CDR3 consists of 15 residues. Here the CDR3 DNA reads TGTGCCAGCAGCTCCCACTTAGGGGGACGGACTGAAGCTTTCTTT. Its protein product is CASSSHLGGRTEAFF.

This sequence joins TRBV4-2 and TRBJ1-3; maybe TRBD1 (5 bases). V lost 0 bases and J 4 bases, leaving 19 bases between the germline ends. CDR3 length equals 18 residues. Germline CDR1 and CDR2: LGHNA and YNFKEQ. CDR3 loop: CASSQEMLAGLGGNTIYF. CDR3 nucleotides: TGTGCCAGCAGCCAAGAAATGTTAGCAGGGCTGGGAGGAAACACCATATATTTT.

CDR3 in DNA: TGTGCCAGCAGGACAGGACAGGGTAGGGGAGAAAAACTGTTTTTT. It translates to CASRTGQGRGEKLFF. The rearrangement uses TRBV2 and TRBJ1-4; TRBD1 matches at 8 bases. Germline V CDR1 and CDR2: SNHLY, FYNNEI. This CDR3 comprises 15 residues. The V segment lost 6 bases and the J segment 8 bases; nucleotides outside the gene matches: 11.

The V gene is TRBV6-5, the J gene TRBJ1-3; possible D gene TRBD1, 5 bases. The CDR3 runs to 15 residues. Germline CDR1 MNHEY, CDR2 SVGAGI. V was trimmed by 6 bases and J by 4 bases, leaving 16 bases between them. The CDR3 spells CASRFQGAAGNTIYF. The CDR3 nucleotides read TGTGCCAGCAGGTTCCAAGGGGCAGCGGGAAACACCATATATTTT.

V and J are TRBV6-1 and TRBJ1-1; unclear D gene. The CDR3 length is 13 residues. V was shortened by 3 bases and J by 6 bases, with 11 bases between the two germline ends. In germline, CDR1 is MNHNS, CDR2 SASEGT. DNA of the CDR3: TGTGCCAGCAGTGATTTTACACCCTCTGAAGCTTTCTTT. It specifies CASSDFTPSEAFF.

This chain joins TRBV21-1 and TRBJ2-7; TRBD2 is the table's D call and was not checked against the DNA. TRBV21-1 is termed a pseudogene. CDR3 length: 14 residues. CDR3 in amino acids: CASSKVETLYEQYF. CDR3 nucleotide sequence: TGTGCCAGCAGCAAAGTTGAGACTCTCTACGAGCAGTACTTC.

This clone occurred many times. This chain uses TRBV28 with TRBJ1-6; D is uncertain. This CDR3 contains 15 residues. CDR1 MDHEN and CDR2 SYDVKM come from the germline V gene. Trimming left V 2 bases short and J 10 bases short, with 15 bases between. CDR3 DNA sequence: TGTGCCAGCAGTTTACGGCGGACTTCGGTGTCACCCCTCCACTTT. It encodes CASSLRRTSVSPLHF.

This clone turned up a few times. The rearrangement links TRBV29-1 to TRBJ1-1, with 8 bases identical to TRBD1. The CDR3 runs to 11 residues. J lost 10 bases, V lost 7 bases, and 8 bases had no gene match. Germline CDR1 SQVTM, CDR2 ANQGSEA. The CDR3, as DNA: TGCAGCGCCCAACAACAGGGGGGAGCTTTCTTT. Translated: CSAQQQGGAFF.